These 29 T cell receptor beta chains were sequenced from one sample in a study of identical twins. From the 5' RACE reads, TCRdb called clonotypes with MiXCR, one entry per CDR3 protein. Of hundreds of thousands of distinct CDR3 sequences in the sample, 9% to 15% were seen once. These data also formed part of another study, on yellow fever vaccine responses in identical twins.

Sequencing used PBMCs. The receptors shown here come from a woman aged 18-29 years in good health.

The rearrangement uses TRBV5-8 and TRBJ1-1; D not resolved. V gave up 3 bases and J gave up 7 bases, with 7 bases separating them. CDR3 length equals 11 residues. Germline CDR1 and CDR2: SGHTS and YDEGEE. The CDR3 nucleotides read TGTGCCAGCAGCTCAACCCTTGAAGCTTTCTTT. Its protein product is CASSSTLEAFF.

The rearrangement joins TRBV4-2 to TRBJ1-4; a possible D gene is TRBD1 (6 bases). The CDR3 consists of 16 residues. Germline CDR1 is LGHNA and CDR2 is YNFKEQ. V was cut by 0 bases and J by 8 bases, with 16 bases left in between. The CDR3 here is CASSQDSNRDGEKLFF. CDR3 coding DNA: TGTGCCAGCAGCCAAGATTCTAACAGGGACGGCGAAAAACTGTTTTTT.

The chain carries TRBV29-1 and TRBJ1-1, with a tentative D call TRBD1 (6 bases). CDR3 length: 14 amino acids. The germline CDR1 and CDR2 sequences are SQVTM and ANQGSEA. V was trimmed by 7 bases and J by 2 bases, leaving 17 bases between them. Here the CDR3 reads CSASDRSYNTEAFF. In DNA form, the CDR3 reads TGCAGCGCCTCTGACAGGAGTTACAACACTGAAGCTTTCTTT.

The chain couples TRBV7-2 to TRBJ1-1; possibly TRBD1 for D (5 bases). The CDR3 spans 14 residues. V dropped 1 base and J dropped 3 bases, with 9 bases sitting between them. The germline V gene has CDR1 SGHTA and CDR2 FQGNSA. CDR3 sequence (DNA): TGTGCCAGCAGCTTAGGGCTGGGGGACACTGAAGCTTTCTTT. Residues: CASSLGLGDTEAFF.

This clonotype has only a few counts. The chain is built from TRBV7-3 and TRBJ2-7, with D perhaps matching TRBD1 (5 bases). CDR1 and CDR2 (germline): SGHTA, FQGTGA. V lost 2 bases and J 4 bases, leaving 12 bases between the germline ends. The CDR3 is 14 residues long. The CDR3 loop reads CASSLRQGPYEQYF. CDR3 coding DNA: TGTGCCAGCAGCTTACGGCAGGGTCCGTACGAGCAGTACTTC.

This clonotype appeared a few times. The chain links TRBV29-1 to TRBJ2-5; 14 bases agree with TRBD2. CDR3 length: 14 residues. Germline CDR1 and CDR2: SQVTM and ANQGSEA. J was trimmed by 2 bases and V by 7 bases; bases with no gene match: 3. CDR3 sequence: CSAGTSGSQETQYF. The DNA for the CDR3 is TGCAGCGCTGGGACTAGCGGGAGTCAAGAGACCCAGTACTTC.

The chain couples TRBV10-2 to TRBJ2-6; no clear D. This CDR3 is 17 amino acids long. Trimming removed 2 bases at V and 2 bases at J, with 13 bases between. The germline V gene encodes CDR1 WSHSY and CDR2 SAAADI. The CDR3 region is CASSEQASDAGANVLTF. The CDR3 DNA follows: TGCGCCAGCAGTGAGCAAGCGTCGGACGCTGGGGCCAACGTCCTGACTTTC.

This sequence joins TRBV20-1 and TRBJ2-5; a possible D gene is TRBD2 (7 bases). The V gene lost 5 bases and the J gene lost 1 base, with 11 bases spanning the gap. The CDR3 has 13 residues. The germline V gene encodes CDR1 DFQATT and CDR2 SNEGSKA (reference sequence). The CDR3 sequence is CSAERGAQETQYF. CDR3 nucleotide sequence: TGCAGTGCTGAACGGGGGGCCCAAGAGACCCAGTACTTC.

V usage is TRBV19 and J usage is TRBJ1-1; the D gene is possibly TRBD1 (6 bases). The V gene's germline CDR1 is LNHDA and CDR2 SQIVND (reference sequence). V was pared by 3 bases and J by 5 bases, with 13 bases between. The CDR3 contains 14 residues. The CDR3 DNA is TGTGCCAGTAGTATTAGCGGGGGCCTGACTGAAGCTTTCTTT. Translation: CASSISGGLTEAFF.

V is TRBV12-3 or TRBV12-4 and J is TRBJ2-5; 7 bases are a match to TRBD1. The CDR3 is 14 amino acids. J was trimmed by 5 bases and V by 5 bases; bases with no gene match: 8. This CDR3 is CASSPGTERETQYF. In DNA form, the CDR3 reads TGTGCCAGCAGTCCCGGGACAGAGAGGGAGACCCAGTACTTC.

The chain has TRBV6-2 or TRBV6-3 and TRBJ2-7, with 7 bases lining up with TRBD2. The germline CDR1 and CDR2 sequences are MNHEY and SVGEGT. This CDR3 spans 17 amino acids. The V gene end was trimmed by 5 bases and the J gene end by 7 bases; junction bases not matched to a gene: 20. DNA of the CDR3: TGTGCCAGCAGTCAGCCAAGTGGGACTCCAACGCGGGAGGAGCAGTACTTC. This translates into CASSQPSGTPTREEQYF.

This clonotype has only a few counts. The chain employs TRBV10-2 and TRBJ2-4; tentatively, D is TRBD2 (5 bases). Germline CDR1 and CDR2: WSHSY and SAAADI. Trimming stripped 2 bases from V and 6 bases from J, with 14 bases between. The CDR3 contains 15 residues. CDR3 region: CASSEGFGSGNIQYF. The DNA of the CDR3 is TGCGCCAGCAGTGAGGGATTTGGCAGCGGAAACATTCAGTACTTC.

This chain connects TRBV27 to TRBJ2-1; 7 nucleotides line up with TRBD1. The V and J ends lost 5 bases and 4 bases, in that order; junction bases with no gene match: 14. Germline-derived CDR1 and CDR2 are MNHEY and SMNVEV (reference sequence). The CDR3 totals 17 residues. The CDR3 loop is CASSSVGRGWKYNEQFF. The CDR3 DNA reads TGTGCCAGCAGTAGTGTCGGCAGGGGGTGGAAATACAATGAGCAGTTCTTC.

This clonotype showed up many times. The CDR3 DNA is TGCAGCGCCGGAAGGGTGCAGGGCCGGGTTGGCTACACCTTC. It yields the protein CSAGRVQGRVGYTF. V usage is TRBV29-1 and J usage is TRBJ1-2, with D perhaps TRBD1 (5 bases). The CDR3 covers 14 residues. From germline, CDR1 is SQVTM and CDR2 ANQGSEA. V was clipped by 7 bases and J by 7 bases, with 22 bases between them.

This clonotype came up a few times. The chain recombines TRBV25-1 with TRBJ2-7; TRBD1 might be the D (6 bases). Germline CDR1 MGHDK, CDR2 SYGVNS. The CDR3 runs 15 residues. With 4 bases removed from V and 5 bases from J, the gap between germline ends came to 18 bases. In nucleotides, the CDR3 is TGTGCCAGCAGTGCGCACAGGGTACTAAGGGACGAGCAGTACTTC. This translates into CASSAHRVLRDEQYF.

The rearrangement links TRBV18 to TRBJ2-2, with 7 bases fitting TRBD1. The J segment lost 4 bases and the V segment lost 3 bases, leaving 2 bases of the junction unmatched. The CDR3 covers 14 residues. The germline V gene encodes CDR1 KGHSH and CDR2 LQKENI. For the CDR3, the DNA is TGTGCCAGCTCACCGGGACAGTCCACCGGGGAGCTGTTTTTT. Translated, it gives CASSPGQSTGELFF.

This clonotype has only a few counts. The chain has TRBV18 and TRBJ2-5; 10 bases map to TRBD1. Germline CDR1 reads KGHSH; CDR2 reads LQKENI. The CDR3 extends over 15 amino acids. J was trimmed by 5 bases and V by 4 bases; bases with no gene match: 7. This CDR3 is CASSQSTGGVETQYF. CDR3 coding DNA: TGTGCCAGCTCACAGTCGACAGGGGGCGTGGAGACCCAGTACTTC.

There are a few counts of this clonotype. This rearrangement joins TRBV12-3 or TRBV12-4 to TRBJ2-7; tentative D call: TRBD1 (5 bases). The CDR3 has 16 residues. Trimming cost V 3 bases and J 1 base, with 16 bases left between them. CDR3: CASSLVPSAGSYEQYF. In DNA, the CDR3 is TGTGCCAGCAGTTTGGTTCCTTCGGCAGGGTCCTACGAGCAGTACTTC.

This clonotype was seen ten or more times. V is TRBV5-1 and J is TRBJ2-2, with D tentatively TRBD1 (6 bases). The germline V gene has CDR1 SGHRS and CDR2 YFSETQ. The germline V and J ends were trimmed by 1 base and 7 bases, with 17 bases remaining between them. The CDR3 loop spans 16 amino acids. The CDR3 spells CASSLKWGRGVGELFF. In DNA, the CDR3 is TGCGCCAGCAGCTTGAAGTGGGGGCGCGGAGTCGGGGAGCTGTTTTTT.

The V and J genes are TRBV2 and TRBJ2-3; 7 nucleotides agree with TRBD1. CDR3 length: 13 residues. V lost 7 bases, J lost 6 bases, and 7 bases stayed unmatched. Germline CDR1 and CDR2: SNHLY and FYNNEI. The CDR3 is CASILEGADTQYF. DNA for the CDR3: TGTGCCAGCATTCTTGAGGGGGCCGATACGCAGTATTTT.

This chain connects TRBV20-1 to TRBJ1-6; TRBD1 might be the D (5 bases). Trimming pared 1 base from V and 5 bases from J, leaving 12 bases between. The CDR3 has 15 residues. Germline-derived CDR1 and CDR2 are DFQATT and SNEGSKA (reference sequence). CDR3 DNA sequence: TGCAGTGCTAGAGTGTCCAGGGCCGATAATTCACCCCTCCACTTT. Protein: CSARVSRADNSPLHF.

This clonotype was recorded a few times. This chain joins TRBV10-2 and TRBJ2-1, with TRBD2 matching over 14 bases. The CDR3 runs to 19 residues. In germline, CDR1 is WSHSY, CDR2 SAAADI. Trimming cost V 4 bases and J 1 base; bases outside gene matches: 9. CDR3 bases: TGCGCCAGCAGTGCTTCTCTGGGACTAGCGGGAGTTTCCTACAATGAGCAGTTCTTC. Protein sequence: CASSASLGLAGVSYNEQFF.

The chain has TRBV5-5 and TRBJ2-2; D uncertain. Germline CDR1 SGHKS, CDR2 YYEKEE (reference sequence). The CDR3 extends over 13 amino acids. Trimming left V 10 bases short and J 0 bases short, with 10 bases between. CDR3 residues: CAGAATNTGELFF. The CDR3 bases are TGTGCCGGCGCGGCGACGAACACCGGGGAGCTGTTTTTT.

The CDR3 DNA reads TGCAGTGCTAGCATTTTGTCACGGGGAGCTTTCTTT. Residues: CSASILSRGAFF. V is TRBV20-1 and J is TRBJ1-1; D not resolved. Germline CDR1 DFQATT, CDR2 SNEGSKA (reference sequence). V was trimmed by 3 bases and J by 10 bases, leaving 15 bases between them. CDR3 length: 12 residues.

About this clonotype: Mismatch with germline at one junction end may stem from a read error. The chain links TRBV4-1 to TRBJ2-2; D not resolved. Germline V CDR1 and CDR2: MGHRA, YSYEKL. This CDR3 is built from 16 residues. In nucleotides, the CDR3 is TGCGCCAGCAGCAAAGATTGGGATAACCGGGTCGGGGAGCTGTTTTTT. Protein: CASSKDWDNRVGELFF.

The CDR3 DNA reads TGCAGCGCGAGGGGGAGCGGAGCGAACACCGGGGAGCTGTTTTTT. The encoded protein is CSARGSGANTGELFF. V is TRBV29-1 and J is TRBJ2-2; a weak D match, TRBD1 (6 bases). The CDR3 consists of 15 residues. Germline V gives CDR1 SQVTM, CDR2 ANQGSEA. V lost 7 bases and J lost 0, with 15 bases in between.

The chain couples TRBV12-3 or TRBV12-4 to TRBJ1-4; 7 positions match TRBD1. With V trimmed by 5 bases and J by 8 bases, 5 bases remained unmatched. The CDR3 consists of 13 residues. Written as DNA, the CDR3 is TGTGCCAGCAGTCGAGGGGGCGGCGAAAAACTGTTTTTT. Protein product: CASSRGGGEKLFF.

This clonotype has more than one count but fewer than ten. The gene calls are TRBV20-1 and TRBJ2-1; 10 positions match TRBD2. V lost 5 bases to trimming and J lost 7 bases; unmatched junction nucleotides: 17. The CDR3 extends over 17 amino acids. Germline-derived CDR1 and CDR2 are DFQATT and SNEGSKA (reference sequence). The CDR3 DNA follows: TGCAGTGCTTGCCTCCCCGCGGTTCTAGCGGGAGAGAATGAGCAGTTCTTC. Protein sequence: CSACLPAVLAGENEQFF.

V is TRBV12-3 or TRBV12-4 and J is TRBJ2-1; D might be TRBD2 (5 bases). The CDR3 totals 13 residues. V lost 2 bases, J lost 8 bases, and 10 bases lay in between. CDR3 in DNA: TGTGCCAGCAGTTTACCCCCGGGGTATGAGCAGTTCTTC. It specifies CASSLPPGYEQFF.